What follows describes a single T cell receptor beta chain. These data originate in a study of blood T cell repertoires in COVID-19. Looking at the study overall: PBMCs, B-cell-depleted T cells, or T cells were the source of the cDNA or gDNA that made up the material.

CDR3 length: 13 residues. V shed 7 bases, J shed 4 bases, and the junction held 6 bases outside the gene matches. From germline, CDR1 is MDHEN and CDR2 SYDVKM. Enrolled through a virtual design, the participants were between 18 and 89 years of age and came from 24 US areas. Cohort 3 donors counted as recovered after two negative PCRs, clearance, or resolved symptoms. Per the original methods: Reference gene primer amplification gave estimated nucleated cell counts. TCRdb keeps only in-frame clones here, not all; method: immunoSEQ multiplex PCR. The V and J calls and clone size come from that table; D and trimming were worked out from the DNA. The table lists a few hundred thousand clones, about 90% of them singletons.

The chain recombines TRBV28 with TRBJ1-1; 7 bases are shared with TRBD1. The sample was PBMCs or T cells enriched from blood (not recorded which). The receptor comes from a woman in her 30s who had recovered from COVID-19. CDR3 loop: CASIDRVGTEAFF. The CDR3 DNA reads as TGTGCCAGCATCGACAGGGTGGGCACTGAAGCTTTCTTT.